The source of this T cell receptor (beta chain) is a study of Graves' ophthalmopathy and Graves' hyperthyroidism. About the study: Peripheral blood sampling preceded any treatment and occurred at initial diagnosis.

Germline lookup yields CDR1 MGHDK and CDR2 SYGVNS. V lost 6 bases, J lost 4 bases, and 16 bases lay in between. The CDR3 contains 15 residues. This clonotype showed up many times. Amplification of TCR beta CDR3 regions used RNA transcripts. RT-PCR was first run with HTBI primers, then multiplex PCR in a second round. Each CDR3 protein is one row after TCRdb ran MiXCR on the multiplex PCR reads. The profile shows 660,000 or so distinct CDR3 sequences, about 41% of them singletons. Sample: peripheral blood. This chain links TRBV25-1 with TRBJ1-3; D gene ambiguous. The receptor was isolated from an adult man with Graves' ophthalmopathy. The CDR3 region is CASSPSWGAGNTIYF. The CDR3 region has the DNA TGTGCCAGCAGCCCCTCGTGGGGAGCAGGAAACACCATATATTTT.